One and the same sample provided the 11 T cell receptor beta chains below, sequenced in a study of blood T cells in healthy people across ages. A second PCR, run for roughly 7 to 12 cycles, used a sample-barcoded 5' primer plus a J-beta primer mix. TCRdb re-called the 5' RACE reads through MiXCR, storing one row per CDR3 protein. This table has approximately 1,700,000 distinct CDR3 sequences, around 40% appearing once. Sequencing was carried out using blood. The source of these receptors is a human donor in good health.

This clonotype was seen a handful of times. The V call is TRBV5-1, the J call TRBJ2-3, with 10 bases matching TRBD2. V lost 3 bases, J lost 4 bases, and 8 bases stayed unmatched. CDR3 length equals 16 residues. Germline V gene lookup returns CDR1 SGHRS and CDR2 YFSETQ. The CDR3 protein is CASSSASGGGSDTQYF. DNA of the CDR3: TGCGCCAGCAGCTCCGCTAGCGGGGGAGGGTCAGATACGCAGTATTTT.

A remark on this clonotype: The CDR3 end shows no conserved phenylalanine or tryptophan, and so a read error is likely. The DNA is omitted, as the CDR3 cannot be located on it reliably, and the CDR3 follows TCRdb's listing. This chain joins TRBV4-3 and TRBJ2-1; the D call of TRBD1 is as the table states it, not checked on the DNA. A total of 16 residues make up the CDR3, ends included. Germline V gene data show CDR1 as LGHNA and CDR2 as YSLEER. This CDR3 is CASSQDGRGYRMSSSS.

J is TRBJ2-1 and V is TRBV12-3 or TRBV12-4; D is perhaps TRBD1 or TRBD2 (5 bases each). The CDR3 has 15 residues. The V and J ends lost 3 bases and 0 bases respectively, with 9 bases between them. CDR3 residues: CASSFGAYSYNEQFF. Written as DNA, the CDR3 is TGTGCCAGCAGTTTCGGGGCATACTCCTACAATGAGCAGTTCTTC.

The CDR3, as DNA: TGTGCCAGCAGCTTAGCCGGGTACGACGCAGATACGCAGTATTTT. This gives the protein CASSLAGYDADTQYF. The chain couples TRBV7-9 to TRBJ2-3; no reliable D call. Per germline, CDR1 SEHNR and CDR2 FQNEAQ (reference sequence). Trimming cost V 0 bases and J 4 bases, with 11 bases left between them. This CDR3 is 15 amino acids long.

The rearrangement links TRBV11-3 to TRBJ1-1; D perhaps matches TRBD1 (5 bases). There are 15 residues in the CDR3. Germline loops: CDR1 SGHNT, CDR2 YENEEA. V was trimmed by 5 bases and J by 5 bases, leaving 18 bases between them. The CDR3 region has the DNA TGTGCCAGCAGCACCGAAGCAGGGTTTGATACTGAAGCTTTCTTT. Translated, it gives CASSTEAGFDTEAFF.

The chain employs TRBV9 and TRBJ2-5; 8 bases align to TRBD2. The germline V gene encodes CDR1 SGDLS and CDR2 YYNGEE. J was trimmed by 5 bases and V by 4 bases; bases with no gene match: 13. The CDR3 has 16 amino acids. CDR3 DNA sequence: TGTGCCAGCAGCCCCCGGGGGGGACCGCCCCACGAGACCCAGTACTTC. This sequence encodes CASSPRGGPPHETQYF.

J is TRBJ1-5 and V is TRBV28; TRBD1 might be the D (6 bases). V dropped 7 bases and J dropped 4 bases, with 14 bases sitting between them. The V gene's germline CDR1 is MDHEN and CDR2 SYDVKM. The CDR3 totals 14 residues. The CDR3 DNA is TGTGCCAGCACCCTACGGGGGGCGAATCAGCCCCAGCATTTT. This codes for CASTLRGANQPQHF.

V gene TRBV4-1 combines with J gene TRBJ2-1; 7 bases agree with TRBD1. The germline CDR1 and CDR2 sequences are MGHRA and YSYEKL. This CDR3 spans 15 amino acids. After removal of 1 base from V and 2 bases from J, the junction contained 2 bases not matched to a gene. CDR3 region: CASSQAQGPYNEQFF. CDR3 bases: TGCGCCAGCAGCCAAGCACAGGGGCCCTACAATGAGCAGTTCTTC.

The chain uses TRBV12-3 or TRBV12-4 and TRBJ2-4; D possibly corresponds to TRBD2 (5 bases). V was cut by 3 bases and J by 10 bases, with 13 bases left in between. The CDR3 contains 13 residues. In DNA form, the CDR3 reads TGTGCCAGCAGTTTCGGGATAGAAGCAATTCAGTACTTC. This gives the protein CASSFGIEAIQYF.

This clonotype has ten or more counts. The chain recombines TRBV12-3 or TRBV12-4 with TRBJ2-6; D might be TRBD2 (5 bases). The germline V and J ends were trimmed by 5 bases and 1 base, with 15 bases remaining between them. The CDR3 consists of 17 residues. The CDR3 spells CASSPIALRSGANVLTF. The CDR3 DNA sequence: TGTGCCAGCAGTCCGATAGCGCTGAGGTCTGGGGCCAACGTCCTGACTTTC.

The chain carries TRBV9 and TRBJ2-1; the D is unclear. This CDR3 contains 15 residues. Trimming shortened V by 1 base and J by 8 bases, and 16 bases separated the two germline ends. In germline, CDR1 is SGDLS, CDR2 YYNGEE. The CDR3 region has the DNA TGTGCCAGCAGCGTAAGAGAGTTCCCACTCGATGAGCAGTTCTTC. Translating gives CASSVREFPLDEQFF.